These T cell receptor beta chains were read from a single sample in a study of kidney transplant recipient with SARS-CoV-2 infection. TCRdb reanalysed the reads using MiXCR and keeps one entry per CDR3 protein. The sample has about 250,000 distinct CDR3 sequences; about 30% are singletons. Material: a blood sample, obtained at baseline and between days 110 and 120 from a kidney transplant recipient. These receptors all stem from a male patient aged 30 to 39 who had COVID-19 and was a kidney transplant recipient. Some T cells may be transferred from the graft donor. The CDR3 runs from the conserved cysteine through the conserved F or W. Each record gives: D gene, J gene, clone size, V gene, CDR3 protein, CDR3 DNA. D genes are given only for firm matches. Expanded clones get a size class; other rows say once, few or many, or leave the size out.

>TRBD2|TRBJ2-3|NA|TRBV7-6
CASSLGTSGGRTDTQYF
TGTGCCAGCAGCTTAGGTACTTCGGGGGGGCGGACAGATACGCAGTATTTT
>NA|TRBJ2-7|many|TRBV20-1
CSAAPGTSPRYEQYF
TGCAGTGCTGCCCCCGGGACCTCCCCTCGGTACGAGCAGTACTTC
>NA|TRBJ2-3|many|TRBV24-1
CATSGSSTDTQYF
TGTGCCACCAGTGGGTCTAGCACAGATACGCAGTATTTT
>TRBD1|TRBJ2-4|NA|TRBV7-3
CASSLDRDNIQYF
TGTGCCAGCAGTCTCGACAGGGACAACATTCAGTACTTC
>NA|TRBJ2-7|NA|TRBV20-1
CSAWGTSGGEQYF
TGCAGTGCTTGGGGGACTTCCGGGGGCGAGCAGTACTTC
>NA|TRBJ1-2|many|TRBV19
CASSIRAQGNYGYTF
TGTGCCAGTAGTATAAGGGCCCAAGGGAACTATGGCTACACCTTC
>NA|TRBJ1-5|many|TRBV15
CATSSDFNQPQHF
TGTGCCACCAGCAGCGACTTCAATCAGCCCCAGCATTTT
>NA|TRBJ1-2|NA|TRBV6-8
CASSRGERSRRTYGCTF
TGTGCCAGCAGTAGGGGTGAACGCTCTAGAAGGACCTATGGCTGCACCTTC
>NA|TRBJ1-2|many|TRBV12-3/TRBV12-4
CASSMEHSFRKTYGYTF
TGTGCCAGCAGTATGGAGCACAGCTTCCGAAAGACCTATGGCTACACCTTC
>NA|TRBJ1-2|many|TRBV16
CASSSQTVVRKTYGYTF
TGTGCCAGCAGCTCACAAACGGTCGTTAGAAAGACCTATGGCTACACCTTC
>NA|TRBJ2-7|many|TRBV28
CASRESGKIYEQYF
TGTGCCAGCAGAGAGAGCGGAAAGATCTACGAGCAGTACTTC
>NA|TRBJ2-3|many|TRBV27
CASSLVAADTQYF
TGTGCCAGCAGTTTAGTGGCGGCAGATACGCAGTATTTT
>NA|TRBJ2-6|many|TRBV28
CASSSLDLGVGVLTF
TGTGCCAGCAGTTCCCTCGATTTAGGGGTGGGGGTCCTGACTTTC
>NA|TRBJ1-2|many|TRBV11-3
CASSLAFDLGKTYGYTF
TGTGCCAGCAGCCTGGCATTCGATCTCGGAAAGACCTATGGCTACACCTTC
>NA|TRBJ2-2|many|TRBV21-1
CASSGATGAGELFF
TGTGCCAGCAGTGGGGCCACTGGTGCCGGGGAGCTGTTTTTT
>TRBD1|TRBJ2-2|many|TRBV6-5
CAISPGTETGELFF
TGTGCCATTTCCCCGGGGACAGAGACCGGGGAGCTGTTTTTT
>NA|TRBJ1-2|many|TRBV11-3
CASSLRNDLGKTYGYTF
TGTGCCAGCAGCTTACGAAACGATCTCGGAAAGACCTATGGCTACACCTTC
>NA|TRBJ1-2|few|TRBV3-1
CASSPVGTLRKTYGYTF
TGTGCCAGCAGCCCGGTTGGCACCCTTCGAAAGACCTATGGCTACACCTTC
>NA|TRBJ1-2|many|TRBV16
CASSGKGVVRKTYGYTF
TGTGCCAGCAGCGGGAAGGGGGTCGTTAGAAAGACCTATGGCTACACCTTC
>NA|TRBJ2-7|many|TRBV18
CASSQGNEQYF
TGTGCCAGCAGCCAGGGGAACGAGCAGTACTTC
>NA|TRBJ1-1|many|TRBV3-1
CASSQDAGGNTEAFF
TGTGCCAGCAGCCAAGATGCGGGGGGGAACACTGAAGCTTTCTTT
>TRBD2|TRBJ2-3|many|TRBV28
CASSLGLAGGGDTQYF
TGTGCCAGCAGTTTAGGACTAGCGGGGGGCGGAGATACGCAGTATTTT
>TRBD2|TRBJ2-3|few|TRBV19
CASRAGGRDTQYF
TGTGCCAGTAGGGCGGGGGGGCGAGATACGCAGTATTTT
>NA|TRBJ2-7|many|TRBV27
CASSLYFPGAPSHEQYF
TGTGCCAGCAGTTTATACTTTCCCGGGGCTCCCTCCCACGAGCAGTACTTC
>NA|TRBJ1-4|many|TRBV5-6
CATSSGYGKLFF
TGTGCCACCAGCTCGGGGTACGGAAAACTGTTTTTT
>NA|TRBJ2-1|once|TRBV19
CASGPSTSRQFF
TGTGCCAGTGGCCCCTCGACTAGTCGGCAGTTCTTC
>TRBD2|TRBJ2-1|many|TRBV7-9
CASSRGTSRNNEQFF
TGTGCCAGCAGCCGGGGGACTAGCCGTAATAATGAGCAGTTCTTC
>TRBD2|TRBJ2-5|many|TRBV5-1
CASSYGTRLDETQYF
TGCGCCAGCAGCTACGGGACTAGGTTGGATGAGACCCAGTACTTC
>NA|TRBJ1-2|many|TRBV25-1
CASSCTQELGKTYGYTF
TGTGCCAGCAGTTGTACACAAGAACTGGGAAAGACCTATGGCTACACCTTC
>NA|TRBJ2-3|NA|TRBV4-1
CASSQGGGGGLDTQYF
TGCGCCAGCAGCCAAGGGGGCGGAGGGGGGTTAGATACGCAGTATTTT
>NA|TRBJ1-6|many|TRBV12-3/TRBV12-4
CASSLRPAPLHF
TGTGCCAGCAGTCTAAGACCTGCACCCCTCCACTTT
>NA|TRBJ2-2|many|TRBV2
CASSTRGETGELFF
TGTGCCAGCAGTACCCGAGGGGAGACCGGGGAGCTGTTTTTT
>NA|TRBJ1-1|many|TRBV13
CASSLVAKGTEAFF
TGTGCCAGCAGCTTAGTGGCCAAAGGCACTGAAGCTTTCTTT
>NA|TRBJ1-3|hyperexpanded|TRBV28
CASSFFEGVSGNTIYF
TGTGCCAGCAGTTTTTTCGAAGGAGTCTCTGGAAACACCATATATTTT